This note documents a single T cell receptor beta chain sequence. Its antigen is not known. V was clipped by 3 bases and J by 6 bases; unmatched bases: 4. The CDR3 length is 14 residues. Germline lookup yields CDR1 SGHAT and CDR2 FQNNGV. Cells sorted as Tregs were CD4+, CD25+ and CD127-/low. After constant-region reverse-primer amplification, full-length variable regions underwent semi-nested PCR with Nested Universal Primer A. TCRdb ran MiXCR on the 5' RACE reads and lists one entry per CDR3 protein. Of approximately 50,000 distinct CDR3 sequences listed, roughly 28% were seen once; the top ten hold roughly 2.2%. General study findings and limits: In terms of TCR gene usage, tumor memory CD4+ T cells clustered together with blood and lymph node memory CD4+ cells, as well as with lymph node naive CD4+ cells.

The V and J genes are TRBV11-2 and TRBJ1-5, with 8 bases aligning to TRBD1. Sequenced material: tumor-infiltrating Tregs sorted from the breast tumor. This sequence was found in a female donor with breast cancer. CDR3 sequence (DNA): TGTGCCAGCAGCTTGACAGGGGAAGCTCAGCCCCAGCATTTT. It specifies CASSLTGEAQPQHF.